The rows below give T cell receptor beta chains drawn from one sample of a study of T cell responses to AZD1222 COVID-19 vaccine. The assay was immunoSEQ multiplex PCR, and TCRdb's table has in-frame clones only and misses some. The data contain approximately 110,000 clones, more than 85% of them singletons. The sample here was peripheral blood, taken on day 0 of AZD1222 vaccination. The receptors come from an adult in good health. CDR3s include the opening cysteine and the closing phenylalanine or tryptophan. Each record gives: CDR3 protein, CDR3 DNA, V gene, clone size, J gene, D gene. A D gene is named only where the DNA matches it firmly. Clone size is not always given. Where it is, it says once, few, many or a class for expanded clones.

CDR3aa: CASSIGPGDYNEQFF; CDR3nt: TGTGCCAGTAGTATAGGTCCGGGGGACTACAATGAGCAGTTCTTC; v_gene: TRBV19; abundance: once; j_gene: TRBJ2-1; d_gene: -
CDR3aa: CASSDRTGMDEQFF; CDR3nt: TGTGCCAGCAGTGATAGGACAGGGATGGATGAGCAGTTCTTC; v_gene: TRBV2; abundance: -; j_gene: TRBJ2-1; d_gene: TRBD1
CDR3aa: CASSLDLAAQYF; CDR3nt: TGTGCCAGCAGCTTAGATCTAGCGGCGCAGTATTTT; v_gene: TRBV7-9; abundance: -; j_gene: TRBJ2-3; d_gene: TRBD2
CDR3aa: CASSFYRTEAFF; CDR3nt: TGTGCCAGCAGTTTCTATCGGACTGAAGCTTTCTTT; v_gene: TRBV12-3/TRBV12-4; abundance: -; j_gene: TRBJ1-1; d_gene: -
CDR3aa: CASSRRTSGRETQYF; CDR3nt: TGTGCCAGCAGCCGTCGGACTAGCGGGAGGGAGACCCAGTACTTC; v_gene: TRBV3-1/TRBV3-2; abundance: once; j_gene: TRBJ2-5; d_gene: TRBD2
CDR3aa: CASSYFETALGQPQHF; CDR3nt: TGTGCCAGCAGTTACTTTGAGACAGCCTTGGGGCAGCCCCAGCATTTT; v_gene: TRBV6-2/TRBV6-3; abundance: -; j_gene: TRBJ1-5; d_gene: -
CDR3aa: CASSYSGGGAFEQYF; CDR3nt: TGTGCCAGCAGTTACAGTGGCGGGGGGGCGTTCGAGCAGTACTTC; v_gene: TRBV6-2/TRBV6-3; abundance: -; j_gene: TRBJ2-7; d_gene: TRBD2
CDR3aa: CASSLLWETGSSPLHF; CDR3nt: TGTGCCAGCAGCCTCCTATGGGAGACAGGCTCTTCACCCCTCCACTTT; v_gene: TRBV14; abundance: -; j_gene: TRBJ1-6; d_gene: -
CDR3aa: CASSVAENTGELFF; CDR3nt: TGTGCCAGCAGCGTAGCAGAGAACACCGGGGAGCTGTTTTTT; v_gene: TRBV9; abundance: -; j_gene: TRBJ2-2; d_gene: -
CDR3aa: CASSDVTLSYEQYF; CDR3nt: TGTGCCAGCAGTGACGTTACGCTATCCTACGAGCAGTACTTC; v_gene: TRBV6-1; abundance: once; j_gene: TRBJ2-7; d_gene: -
CDR3aa: CASSDRGLGGYTF; CDR3nt: TGTGCCAGTAGCGACAGGGGGCTGGGTGGCTACACCTTC; v_gene: TRBV19; abundance: -; j_gene: TRBJ1-2; d_gene: TRBD1
CDR3aa: CASSWGGSYEQYF; CDR3nt: TGTGCCAGCAGTTGGGGTGGCTCCTACGAGCAGTACTTC; v_gene: TRBV27; abundance: -; j_gene: TRBJ2-7; d_gene: -
CDR3aa: CATSDSTSGGRTDTQYF; CDR3nt: TGTGCCACCAGTGATTCTACTAGCGGGGGGCGGACAGATACGCAGTATTTT; v_gene: TRBV24-1; abundance: once; j_gene: TRBJ2-3; d_gene: TRBD2
CDR3aa: CASSPDREGEQYF; CDR3nt: TGCGCCAGCAGCCCGGACAGGGAGGGGGAGCAGTACTTC; v_gene: TRBV5-1; abundance: -; j_gene: TRBJ2-7; d_gene: -
CDR3aa: CASSKKPRGANTEAFF; CDR3nt: TGTGCCAGCAGCAAAAAGCCAAGGGGGGCGAACACTGAAGCTTTCTTT; v_gene: TRBV21-1; abundance: -; j_gene: TRBJ1-1; d_gene: -
CDR3aa: CASRWDRNTEAFF; CDR3nt: TGTGCCAGCAGATGGGACAGAAACACTGAAGCTTTCTTT; v_gene: TRBV27; abundance: -; j_gene: TRBJ1-1; d_gene: TRBD1
CDR3aa: CASNLGNRNQPQHF; CDR3nt: TGTGCCAGTAATCTAGGGAACCGCAATCAGCCCCAGCATTTT; v_gene: TRBV19; abundance: -; j_gene: TRBJ1-5; d_gene: -
CDR3aa: CASSKGQRERGTDTQYF; CDR3nt: TGTGCCAGCAGCAAAGGCCAGCGGGAGAGGGGCACAGATACGCAGTATTTT; v_gene: TRBV21-1; abundance: -; j_gene: TRBJ2-3; d_gene: -
CDR3aa: CASSFSLNTEAFF; CDR3nt: TGTGCCAGCAGTTTCTCCTTGAACACTGAAGCTTTCTTT; v_gene: TRBV7-3; abundance: -; j_gene: TRBJ1-1; d_gene: -
CDR3aa: CASSSVSPADGYTF; CDR3nt: TGTGCCAGCAGTTCTGTCTCACCCGCTGATGGCTACACCTTC; v_gene: TRBV5-4; abundance: -; j_gene: TRBJ1-2; d_gene: -